The next 15 T cell receptor beta chains were all read from a single sample in a study of blood T cell repertoires in COVID-19. Data came from immunoSEQ multiplex PCR; TCRdb stores just in-frame clones and leaves some out. In the table there are roughly 170,000 clones, approximately 85% of which are singletons. Sequenced sample: peripheral blood. The receptors here all came from a man between 60 and 70 years old who had recovered from COVID-19.

V and J are TRBV18 and TRBJ2-7; 9 bases match TRBD1. Germline trimming cut 3 bases from V and 3 bases from J; bases unmatched to any gene: 3. This CDR3 is 14 amino acids long. CDR1 and CDR2 from the germline V gene are KGHSH and LQKENI. Here the CDR3 reads CASSPRTGVYEQYF. The CDR3 nucleotides read TGTGCCAGCTCACCTAGGACAGGGGTCTACGAGCAGTACTTC.

The rearrangement links TRBV6-4 to TRBJ2-5; TRBD2 might be the D (7 bases). CDR1 and CDR2 from the germline V gene are MRHNA and SNTAGT. The CDR3 loop spans 15 amino acids. The V and J ends lost 6 bases and 4 bases respectively, with 18 bases between them. The CDR3 coding sequence is TGTGCCAGCAGCCCATCGGGGGGCAGTGGAGAGACCCAGTACTTC. This sequence encodes CASSPSGGSGETQYF.

This clone was recorded once. The chain is built from TRBV7-2 and TRBJ2-1, with D perhaps TRBD2 (5 bases). The CDR3 runs to 15 residues. V lost 3 bases and J lost 6, with 15 bases in between. Germline lookup yields CDR1 SGHTA and CDR2 FQGNSA. In nucleotides, the CDR3 is TGTGCCAGCAGCTTGGACTTCCGTGGGTTCAATGAGCAGTTCTTC. Protein sequence: CASSLDFRGFNEQFF.

V usage is TRBV3-1 (or the pseudogene TRBV3-2) and J usage is TRBJ2-4; D is unresolved. This CDR3 is built from 15 residues. V was shortened by 3 bases and J by 2 bases, with 11 bases between the two germline ends. Germline assignment: CDR1 LGHDT and CDR2 YNNKEL (reference sequence). As DNA, the CDR3 is TGTGCCAGCAGCCATACTGCGTGGTCCAAAAACATTCAGTACTTC. The encoded protein is CASSHTAWSKNIQYF.

This chain connects TRBV20-1 to TRBJ1-1, with a possible D match to TRBD1 (6 bases). Germline V gene data show CDR1 as DFQATT and CDR2 as SNEGSKA (reference sequence). This CDR3 comprises 15 residues. The V and J ends lost 3 bases and 4 bases respectively, with 18 bases between them. CDR3 sequence: CSASVGARRSTEAFF. As DNA, the CDR3 is TGCAGTGCTAGTGTGGGGGCCCGCCGGAGCACTGAAGCTTTCTTT.

The chain combines TRBV7-2 with TRBJ1-5; D might be TRBD1 (6 bases). Per germline, CDR1 SGHTA and CDR2 FQGNSA. This CDR3 spans 18 amino acids. Trimming removed 3 bases at V and 6 bases at J, with 24 bases between. The CDR3: CASSFSEATKGGGQPQHF. The CDR3 DNA reads as TGTGCCAGCAGCTTTAGCGAGGCTACGAAGGGGGGGGGTCAGCCCCAGCATTTT.

The genes are TRBV7-2 and TRBJ2-3; 7 positions match TRBD2. This CDR3 spans 12 amino acids. V lost 6 bases, J lost 9 bases, and 6 bases stayed unmatched. Germline loops: CDR1 SGHTA, CDR2 FQGNSA. This CDR3 is CASRQPGGTQYF. CDR3 nucleotides: TGTGCCAGCAGGCAACCGGGAGGAACGCAGTATTTT.

V and J are TRBV7-8 and TRBJ2-3; no reliable D call. V dropped 4 bases and J dropped 5 bases, with 4 bases sitting between them. The CDR3 extends over 11 amino acids. In germline, CDR1 is SGHVS, CDR2 FQNEAQ. The CDR3 nucleotides read TGTGCCAGCAGCTCGTTAGATACGCAGTATTTT. Protein product: CASSSLDTQYF.

The chain joins TRBV19 to TRBJ2-2; a weak D match, TRBD1 (6 bases). In germline, CDR1 is LNHDA, CDR2 SQIVND (reference sequence). Trimming cost V 10 bases and J 7 bases, with 25 bases left between them. The CDR3 spans 16 residues. CDR3 protein: CANTPLLQGRGGELFF. CDR3 coding DNA: TGTGCCAACACTCCTTTACTCCAGGGGCGCGGCGGGGAGCTGTTTTTT. The entire variable domain, with the rest obtained from reference TRBV19 and TRBJ2-2, is as follows: DGGITQSPKYLFRKEGQNVTLSCEQNLNHDAMYWYRQDPGQGLRLIYYSQIVNDFQKGDIAEGYSVSREKKESFPLTVTSAQKNPTAFYLCANTPLLQGRGGELFFGEGSRLTVL.

This clone was found once. The chain uses TRBV11-3 and TRBJ1-1, with D unclear. The CDR3 loop spans 14 amino acids. V was clipped by 2 bases and J by 4 bases, with 11 bases between them. Germline assignment: CDR1 SGHNT and CDR2 YENEEA. In DNA, the CDR3 is TGTGCCAGCAGCTTAAGCGGAGGCGGCACTGAAGCTTTCTTT. Its translation is CASSLSGGGTEAFF.

V and J are TRBV7-9 and TRBJ2-7; 10 bases fit TRBD1. CDR3 length: 17 residues. CDR1 SEHNR and CDR2 FQNEAQ come from the germline V gene (reference sequence). The V gene end was trimmed by 5 bases and the J gene end by 4 bases; junction bases not matched to a gene: 14. This CDR3 reads CASSPKPGQGPTYEQYF. The CDR3 coding sequence is TGTGCCAGCAGCCCGAAACCGGGACAGGGGCCCACTTACGAGCAGTACTTC.

The chain couples TRBV14 to TRBJ2-4; D is perhaps TRBD1 (6 bases). With 1 base removed from V and 3 bases from J, the gap between germline ends came to 10 bases. CDR3 length: 15 residues. The V gene's germline CDR1 is SGHDN and CDR2 FVKESK. The CDR3 spells CASSQVGASKNIQYF. The CDR3 DNA reads as TGTGCCAGCAGCCAAGTGGGGGCTAGCAAAAACATTCAGTACTTC.

This chain links TRBV6-5 with TRBJ1-2; no clear D. Germline CDR1 is MNHEY and CDR2 is SVGAGI. The CDR3 has 14 amino acids. Trimming left V 0 bases short and J 5 bases short, with 10 bases between. This CDR3 reads CASSYSPGRYGYTF. CDR3 bases: TGTGCCAGCAGTTACTCACCAGGCCGGTATGGCTACACCTTC.

DNA for the CDR3: TGTGCCATCAGTGACGGAGGACAGGGGTCGGGCACCGGGGAGCTGTTTTTT. This sequence encodes CAISDGGQGSGTGELFF. V and J are TRBV10-3 and TRBJ2-2; the match to TRBD1 covers 9 bases. The germline V gene encodes CDR1 ENHRY and CDR2 SYGVKD. V shed 3 bases and J 4 bases; nucleotides not matched to a gene: 9. This CDR3 has 17 amino acids.

CDR3 sequence: CASSRGQGADTGELFF. CDR3 DNA sequence: TGTGCCAGCAGCCGTGGACAGGGGGCGGACACCGGGGAGCTGTTTTTT. V gene TRBV3-1 (or the pseudogene TRBV3-2) combines with J gene TRBJ2-2, with 11 positions matching TRBD1. V shed 4 bases, J shed 3 bases, and the junction held 4 bases outside the gene matches. The CDR3 is made up of 16 amino acids. CDR1 and CDR2 (germline): LGHDT, YNNKEL (reference sequence).